This T cell receptor (beta chain) was obtained from a study of T cell clones after liver transplantation. Study-level information: Standard immunosuppression, with no induction, continued until 12-24 months after transplant.

Sequencing was performed with immunoSEQ multiplex PCR; in TCRdb, only in-frame clones are kept and a portion is missing. The data contain about 68,000 clones, almost 95% of them seen just once; the ten biggest clones take up 0.98%. Thawed unstimulated PBMCs were FACS-sorted by CD3, CD4 and CD8 into two populations. Study observations and caveats: Circulating graft-donor-reactive CD4 TCRbeta sequences fell significantly post-transplant in most of the 8 subjects. Donor-reactive sequences fell more than third party-reactive ones, suggesting partial deletion.

Per the germline V gene, CDR1 is SGHAT and CDR2 is FQNNGV. J gave up 5 bases and V 4 bases, and 8 bases lay outside the gene matches. The CDR3 is 14 amino acids. Note on this clone: Antigen specificity is unknown.

This material consisted of CD4+ T cells from blood, taken less than 28 months after liver transplant. The rearrangement joins TRBV11-2 to TRBJ2-7; 7 bases align to TRBD1. This sequence was found in a human patient who received a liver transplant. T cells may partly derive from the graft donor. The CDR3 is CASSSSSTGHEQYF. DNA of the CDR3: TGTGCCAGCAGCTCATCTTCGACAGGGCACGAGCAGTACTTC.